This T cell receptor (beta chain) was captured by sequencing in a study of cytomegalovirus exposure and HLA in healthy donors. Study-wide findings and caveats: Several top significant clusters appeared, in a later analysis, to be linked to common viral pathogens. For TCR beta chains, V- and J-gene trimming was later linked to a missense DCLRE1C variant. A later analysis showed HLA-associated TCR beta chains outstripping equally common others in clonal expansion.

The germline V and J ends were trimmed by 8 bases and 0 bases, with 12 bases remaining between them. CDR1 is SGHRS and CDR2 is YFSETQ in the germline V gene. CDR3 size: 15 residues. Concerning this clone: Its antigen is undetermined.

PCR used 60 Vbeta primers and 13 Jbeta primers. As handled by the study authors: Unique TCR beta chains totaled roughly 80 million in a later count, with around 12 million of them shared. Data came from immunoSEQ multiplex PCR; TCRdb stores just in-frame clones and leaves some out. V and J calls and clone size come straight from that table; D and trimming were deduced from the DNA. The profile shows 110,000 to 150,000 clones, approximately 9% of them singletons. Material: PBMCs. The clonotype comes from a male donor in good health and CMV-seronegative. This chain uses TRBV5-1 with TRBJ2-6; tentatively, D is TRBD2 (5 bases). For the CDR3, the DNA is TGCGCCAGTTCCGGGGTAAACTCTGGGGCCAACGTCCTGACTTTC. It translates to CASSGVNSGANVLTF.